The 28 T cell receptor beta chains below were found in one sample sequenced in a study of blood T cell repertoires in COVID-19. TCRdb keeps only in-frame clones here, not all; method: immunoSEQ multiplex PCR. This sample yields fewer than 250,000 clones, of which roughly four fifths are seen a single time; 3.6% belongs to the top ten. The sample consisted of PBMCs or T cells enriched from blood (not recorded which). The receptors were sampled from a woman between 40 and 50 years old who had been exposed to COVID-19.

This clone appeared once. This chain connects TRBV24-1 to TRBJ2-3, with TRBD1 matching 9 bases. This CDR3 has 15 amino acids. Germline values: CDR1 KGHDR, CDR2 SFDVKD. Trimming cost V 4 bases and J 3 bases; bases outside gene matches: 4. CDR3 nucleotide sequence: TGTGCCACCAGTGAAACAGGGGGCAATACAGATACGCAGTATTTT. This gives the protein CATSETGGNTDTQYF.

The chain uses TRBV30 and TRBJ2-1; 8 bases match TRBD2. The V gene end was trimmed by 6 bases and the J gene end by 6 bases; junction bases not matched to a gene: 7. Germline V CDR1 and CDR2: GTSNPN, SVGIG (reference sequence). The CDR3 loop spans 13 amino acids. CDR3 loop: CACWTSTANEQFF. In DNA form, the CDR3 reads TGTGCCTGTTGGACTAGCACAGCCAATGAGCAGTTCTTC.

This clone was counted ten times or more. The gene calls are TRBV2 and TRBJ2-5, with 8 positions matching TRBD2. The V gene's germline CDR1 is SNHLY and CDR2 FYNNEI. The V gene end was trimmed by 11 bases and the J gene end by 10 bases; junction bases not matched to a gene: 18. The CDR3 spans 14 residues. CDR3 nucleotide sequence: TGTGCCTCCAACCCGGGGACTAGTAGGTGGAGCCAGTACTTC. As protein: CASNPGTSRWSQYF.

The J gene is TRBJ1-5, the V gene TRBV7-2; D may be TRBD1 (6 bases). Germline V gene sequence: CDR1 SGHTA, CDR2 FQGNSA. The CDR3 extends over 14 amino acids. V dropped 5 bases and J dropped 3 bases, with 11 bases sitting between them. CDR3: CASSTSGDNQPQHF. CDR3 nucleotides: TGTGCCAGCAGCACTTCAGGGGACAATCAGCCCCAGCATTTT.

The chain joins TRBV2 to TRBJ1-5; D may be TRBD1 (5 bases). Germline CDR1 SNHLY, CDR2 FYNNEI. The V end lost 7 bases, the J end lost 5 bases, and 9 bases lay between the germline ends. The length of the CDR3 is 12 residues. The chain's CDR3 is CASTRGDQPQHF. In nucleotides, the CDR3 is TGTGCCAGCACCCGGGGGGATCAGCCCCAGCATTTT.

The sample holds a few counts of this clone. The rearrangement links TRBV19 to TRBJ1-1; 10 bases match TRBD1. J gave up 0 bases and V 3 bases, and 4 bases lay outside the gene matches. In germline, CDR1 is LNHDA, CDR2 SQIVND (reference sequence). The CDR3 contains 16 residues. CDR3 residues: CASSMGQGLMNTEAFF. The CDR3 DNA is TGTGCCAGTAGTATGGGACAGGGGCTCATGAACACTGAAGCTTTCTTT.

The chain uses TRBV5-1 and TRBJ1-2; TRBD1 aligns across 10 bases. Germline loops: CDR1 SGHRS, CDR2 YFSETQ. This CDR3 spans 14 amino acids. Trimming took 7 bases from V and 4 from J; bases not matched to a gene: 7. The CDR3: CASGTGVEVYGYTF. CDR3 nucleotides: TGCGCCAGCGGGACAGGGGTAGAGGTCTATGGCTACACCTTC.

V is TRBV11-2 and J is TRBJ2-1; tentative D call: TRBD2 (6 bases). V lost 5 bases to trimming and J lost 3 bases, with 17 bases between them. Looked up from germline, CDR1 is SGHAT and CDR2 is FQNNGV. The CDR3 spans 16 residues. As DNA, the CDR3 is TGTGCCAGCAGCCCCGCTTTGCGGGGAGTCTACAATGAGCAGTTCTTC. It yields the protein CASSPALRGVYNEQFF.

The chain has TRBV7-3 and TRBJ2-7; 7 bases agree with TRBD1. The CDR3 covers 13 residues. Germline lookup yields CDR1 SGHTA and CDR2 FQGTGA. Trimming at V came to 1 base and at J to 6 bases, leaving 3 bases not matched to a gene. This CDR3 reads CASSLKSGGEQYF. The CDR3, as DNA: TGTGCCAGCAGCTTAAAATCAGGGGGCGAGCAGTACTTC.

The rearrangement links TRBV4-3 to TRBJ2-7, with 8 bases fitting TRBD2. This CDR3 spans 16 amino acids. Germline V gene data show CDR1 as LGHNA and CDR2 as YSLEER. The V and J ends lost 1 base and 3 bases, in that order; junction bases with no gene match: 8. The CDR3 loop is CASSQGGGPRDYEQYF. The CDR3 DNA reads TGCGCCAGCAGCCAAGGCGGGGGGCCACGGGACTACGAGCAGTACTTC.

The chain combines TRBV2 with TRBJ1-2; 8 bases line up with TRBD1. Germline V gene sequence: CDR1 SNHLY, CDR2 FYNNEI. The length of the CDR3 is 15 residues. With 4 bases clipped from V and 7 bases from J, the junction kept 11 bases outside the gene matches. The CDR3, as DNA: TGTGCCAGCAGTGTAATAGACAGGGGTGACGGTGGCTACACCTTC. Protein: CASSVIDRGDGGYTF.

This sequence joins TRBV19 and TRBJ1-4; D call uncertain. Looked up from germline, CDR1 is LNHDA and CDR2 is SQIVND (reference sequence). V was pared by 6 bases and J by 5 bases, with 7 bases between. This CDR3 has 12 amino acids. The CDR3: CASSWSNEKLFF. The CDR3 DNA reads as TGTGCCAGTAGCTGGAGCAATGAAAAACTGTTTTTT.

The genes are TRBV5-1 and TRBJ2-7, with D tentatively TRBD2 (5 bases). This CDR3 spans 12 amino acids. CDR1 is SGHRS and CDR2 is YFSETQ in the germline V gene. V was clipped by 7 bases and J by 2 bases, with 10 bases between them. The CDR3 is CASGEGPYEQYF. CDR3 nucleotides: TGCGCCAGCGGCGAGGGCCCCTACGAGCAGTACTTC.

The V and J genes are TRBV19 and TRBJ2-2; TRBD2 agrees at 13 bases. Germline V gene sequence: CDR1 LNHDA, CDR2 SQIVND (reference sequence). The CDR3 has 19 residues. J gave up 9 bases and V 7 bases, and 20 bases lay outside the gene matches. Written as DNA, the CDR3 is TGTGCCAGTATACCCACCCCGGGACTAGCGGGGCGCTCGAGCCGGGAGCTGTTTTTT. It yields the protein CASIPTPGLAGRSSRELFF.

The J gene is TRBJ2-2, the V gene TRBV7-9; a possible D gene is TRBD2 (5 bases). The CDR3 contains 14 residues. The germline V and J ends were trimmed by 1 base and 5 bases, with 8 bases remaining between them. Germline CDR1 is SEHNR and CDR2 is FQNEAQ (reference sequence). CDR3 sequence (DNA): TGTGCCAGCAGCTTAGATACTAGGACCGGGGAGCTGTTTTTT. This sequence encodes CASSLDTRTGELFF.

This sequence joins TRBV6-5 and TRBJ1-2, with 8 bases that match TRBD1. Germline trimming cut 6 bases from V and 9 bases from J; bases unmatched to any gene: 15. Germline CDR1 MNHEY, CDR2 SVGAGI. The CDR3 covers 15 residues. CDR3 bases: TGTGCCAGCAGATATTCCTCAGGGGGCGAGGATCGCTACACCTTC. This encodes CASRYSSGGEDRYTF.

The rearrangement joins TRBV21-1 to TRBJ1-6. TRBV21-1 is given as a pseudogene. The CDR3 contains 16 residues. CDR3 amino acids: CASSKVPLTGDSPLHF. The CDR3 DNA reads as TGTGCCAGCAGCAAAGTACCCCTAACCGGGGATTCACCCCTCCACTTT.

The genes are TRBV18 and TRBJ1-5, with TRBD1 identical over 8 bases. Germline V gives CDR1 KGHSH, CDR2 LQKENI. The CDR3 has 16 amino acids. V shed 5 bases and J 1 base; nucleotides not matched to a gene: 7. The chain's CDR3 is CASSTDRGTSNQPQHF. DNA for the CDR3: TGTGCCAGCTCAACAGACAGGGGTACAAGCAATCAGCCCCAGCATTTT.

The chain has TRBV15 and TRBJ2-7; unclear D gene. Trimming removed 6 bases from V and 5 bases from J, with 8 bases in between. The CDR3 runs 11 residues. Germline V gene data show CDR1 as LNHNV and CDR2 as YYDKDF (reference sequence). The CDR3, as DNA: TGTGCCACCAGGGCATCTCACGAGCAGTACTTC. Translated, it gives CATRASHEQYF.

The CDR3 bases are TGTGCCAGCAGCTTATCCCCGGAGAATGAGCAGTTCTTC. Translated, it gives CASSLSPENEQFF. This rearrangement joins TRBV5-5 to TRBJ2-1; D unclear. V was trimmed by 2 bases and J by 7 bases, leaving 10 bases between them. Germline V gene lookup returns CDR1 SGHKS and CDR2 YYEKEE (reference sequence). The CDR3 consists of 13 residues.

V is TRBV6-5 and J is TRBJ2-4, with D tentatively TRBD2 (5 bases). Germline lookup yields CDR1 MNHEY and CDR2 SVGAGI. The CDR3 sequence is 15 residues long. Trimming removed 5 bases from V and 7 bases from J, with 18 bases in between. In DNA, the CDR3 is TGTGCCAGCAGTCCCGAGGGCATTTCGAGGAACATTCAGTACTTC. Translated: CASSPEGISRNIQYF.

The chain uses TRBV2 and TRBJ1-2, with D possibly being TRBD1 (5 bases). CDR1 and CDR2 (germline): SNHLY, FYNNEI. This CDR3 is 15 amino acids long. Trimming shortened V by 6 bases and J by 0 bases, and 14 bases separated the two germline ends. The CDR3, as DNA: TGTGCCAGCAGCGGAGGGGTTACGGCTAACTATGGCTACACCTTC. Residues: CASSGGVTANYGYTF.

CDR3: CASSLVQAEAFF. For the CDR3, the DNA is TGTGCCAGCAGCTTGGTTCAGGCCGAAGCTTTCTTT. This chain connects TRBV5-6 to TRBJ1-1; D is ambiguous. The CDR3 loop spans 12 amino acids. Germline lookup yields CDR1 SGHDT and CDR2 YYEEEE. V was pared by 0 bases and J by 8 bases, with 8 bases between.

J is TRBJ1-1 and V is TRBV6-6; perhaps TRBD1 as D (5 bases). CDR1 and CDR2 from the germline V gene are MNHNY and SVGAGI (reference sequence). Trimming removed 6 bases at V and 4 bases at J, with 15 bases between. The CDR3 covers 14 residues. The chain's CDR3 is CASRGHKGGTEAFF. The CDR3 DNA reads TGTGCCAGCAGAGGACATAAGGGCGGCACTGAAGCTTTCTTT.

The chain employs TRBV11-3 and TRBJ1-1, with a weak D call TRBD1 (5 bases). Deletions cut 5 bases from V and 0 bases from J, with 13 bases between. Germline loops: CDR1 SGHNT, CDR2 YENEEA. This CDR3 contains 15 residues. The chain's CDR3 is CASSQPGGMNTEAFF. In DNA, the CDR3 is TGTGCCAGCAGCCAGCCCGGGGGGATGAACACTGAAGCTTTCTTT.

This clone appeared a few times. The genes are TRBV3-1 (or the pseudogene TRBV3-2) and TRBJ1-2, with D possibly being TRBD1 (5 bases). This CDR3 has 14 amino acids. The germline V gene encodes CDR1 LGHDT and CDR2 YNNKEL (reference sequence). V lost 3 bases and J lost 2, with 10 bases in between. CDR3 region: CASSQAGINYGYTF. The CDR3 coding sequence is TGTGCCAGCAGCCAGGCAGGGATAAACTATGGCTACACCTTC.

CDR3 sequence: CAISDGRSEQFF. The CDR3 nucleotides read TGTGCCATCAGTGATGGCAGGTCTGAGCAGTTCTTC. The rearrangement links TRBV10-3 to TRBJ2-1, with D uncertain. Germline CDR1 reads ENHRY; CDR2 reads SYGVKD. The ends were cut back, 3 bases at V and 9 bases at J, with 9 bases in the middle. This CDR3 spans 12 amino acids.

V gene TRBV28 combines with J gene TRBJ1-5; D unclear. V lost 3 bases, J lost 7 bases, and 10 bases lay in between. Germline lookup yields CDR1 MDHEN and CDR2 SYDVKM. This CDR3 is built from 13 residues. CDR3 loop: CASSLELPQPQHF. Written as DNA, the CDR3 is TGTGCCAGCAGTTTGGAGCTACCCCAGCCCCAGCATTTT.